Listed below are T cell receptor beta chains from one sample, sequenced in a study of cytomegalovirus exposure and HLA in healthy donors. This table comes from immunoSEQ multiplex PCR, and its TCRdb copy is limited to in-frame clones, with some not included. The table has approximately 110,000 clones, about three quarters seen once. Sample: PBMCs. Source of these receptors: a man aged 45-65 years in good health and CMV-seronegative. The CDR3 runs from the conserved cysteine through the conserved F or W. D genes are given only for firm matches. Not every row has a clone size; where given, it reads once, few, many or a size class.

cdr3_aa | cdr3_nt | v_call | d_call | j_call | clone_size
CASSQDWGAGANVLTF | TGCGCCAGCAGCCAAGATTGGGGGGCTGGGGCCAACGTCCTGACTTTC | TRBV4-1 | NA | TRBJ2-6 | NA
CASSSSWTEGNQPQHF | TGTGCCAGTAGTTCCTCTTGGACAGAGGGCAATCAGCCCCAGCATTTT | TRBV19 | NA | TRBJ1-5 | NA
CASSQVTGGRGYGYTF | TGCGCCAGCAGCCAAGTTACAGGGGGCCGAGGCTATGGCTACACCTTC | TRBV4-1 | TRBD1 | TRBJ1-2 | once
CASSPPGLAGARQRRDTQYF | TGTGCCAGCAGCCCTCCCGGACTAGCGGGGGCCCGACAACGGCGGGATACGCAGTATTTT | TRBV7-8 | TRBD2 | TRBJ2-3 | once
CASSLAIGVGIQYF | TGCGCCAGCAGCTTGGCTATCGGGGTGGGTATTCAGTACTTC | TRBV5-1 | NA | TRBJ2-4 | NA
CASSIYRRKRDEQFF | TGTGCCAGTAGTATCTACAGGCGTAAGCGGGATGAGCAGTTCTTC | TRBV19 | NA | TRBJ2-1 | NA
CASGLGPRVNQPQHF | TGTGCCAGCGGCCTCGGGCCCAGGGTGAATCAGCCCCAGCATTTT | TRBV27 | NA | TRBJ1-5 | NA
CASSGTGVATEAFF | TGCGCCAGCAGCGGGACAGGGGTAGCCACTGAAGCTTTCTTT | TRBV5-1 | TRBD1 | TRBJ1-1 | NA
CASSESIGAGTEAFF | TGTGCCAGCAGTGAATCCATAGGGGCTGGCACTGAAGCTTTCTTT | TRBV6-1 | NA | TRBJ1-1 | once
CSVDPDGRSYTF | TGCAGCGTTGACCCCGACGGGAGGAGCTACACCTTC | TRBV29-1 | NA | TRBJ1-2 | NA
CASSVLGRDRGQGGTQYF | TGTGCCAGCAGTGTTCTTGGCCGGGACAGGGGGCAAGGAGGTACGCAGTATTTT | TRBV6-8 | TRBD1 | TRBJ2-3 | NA
CASSLADTRSDTQYF | TGTGCCAGCAGCTTAGCGGACACTCGGTCAGATACGCAGTATTTT | TRBV7-6 | NA | TRBJ2-3 | NA
CASMGTWTGYEKLFF | TGTGCCAGCATGGGGACGTGGACAGGCTATGAAAAACTGTTTTTT | TRBV5-5 | TRBD1 | TRBJ1-4 | NA
CASSQDAGVANEQFF | TGTGCCAGCAGCCAAGATGCGGGGGTCGCCAATGAGCAGTTCTTC | TRBV4-2 | TRBD2 | TRBJ2-1 | NA
CASSPRDWTDLNTEAFF | TGTGCCAGCTCACCACGGGATTGGACAGACTTGAACACTGAAGCTTTCTTT | TRBV18 | NA | TRBJ1-1 | few
CASSESAPSEKLFF | TGCGCCAGCAGTGAGTCGGCCCCCTCCGAAAAACTGTTTTTT | TRBV10-2 | NA | TRBJ1-4 | once
CASSLDRLSQANTEAFF | TGTGCCAGCAGCTTAGACCGCCTTTCCCAGGCCAACACTGAAGCTTTCTTT | TRBV7-9 | NA | TRBJ1-1 | NA
CATTKGLANYGYTF | TGTGCCACCACGAAGGGGTTGGCGAACTATGGCTACACCTTC | TRBV2 | NA | TRBJ1-2 | NA
CASSPGHFTGELFF | TGTGCCAGCAGCCCCGGACACTTCACCGGGGAGCTGTTTTTT | TRBV13 | NA | TRBJ2-2 | NA
CASSSLMDRGQETQYF | TGTGCCAGCAGCTCTCTAATGGACAGGGGACAAGAGACCCAGTACTTC | TRBV4-2 | TRBD1 | TRBJ2-5 | few
CASSLSAENSPLHF | TGTGCCAGCAGCTTATCGGCGGAGAATTCACCCCTCCACTTT | TRBV7-9 | NA | TRBJ1-6 | once
CASSYLAGETDTQYF | TGTGCCAGTAGTTACCTAGCGGGGGAGACAGATACGCAGTATTTT | TRBV19 | TRBD2 | TRBJ2-3 | NA
CASSLETGVAGELFF | TGCGCCAGCAGCTTAGAGACAGGGGTGGCCGGGGAGCTGTTTTTT | TRBV5-1 | TRBD1 | TRBJ2-2 | NA
CASSPGQGKAEAFF | TGTGCCAGCAGCCCGGGACAGGGGAAGGCTGAAGCTTTCTTT | TRBV7-6 | TRBD1 | TRBJ1-1 | NA
CASTTVGLLANTGELFF | TGTGCCAGCACCACGGTGGGTCTACTAGCGAACACCGGGGAGCTGTTTTTT | TRBV5-6 | NA | TRBJ2-2 | NA
CAWNKGILSYEQYF | TGTGCCTGGAATAAGGGGATATTGTCCTACGAGCAGTACTTC | TRBV30 | NA | TRBJ2-7 | NA
CASGTIRTEAFF | TGTGCCAGTGGGACAATCCGGACTGAAGCTTTCTTT | TRBV19 | NA | TRBJ1-1 | NA
CSTQGDGYTF | TGCAGCACACAGGGCGATGGCTACACCTTC | TRBV29-1 | NA | TRBJ1-2 | once
CASSLSGSGGPQFF | TGTGCCAGCAGCTTAAGTGGAAGCGGGGGTCCACAGTTCTTC | TRBV7-3 | TRBD2 | TRBJ2-1 | once
CASSGPLGAPDTEAFF | TGTGCCAGCAGCGGTCCCTTGGGGGCCCCGGACACTGAAGCTTTCTTT | TRBV9 | NA | TRBJ1-1 | NA
CASNLDRARADTQYF | TGTGCCAGCAATTTGGACAGGGCCCGCGCAGATACGCAGTATTTT | TRBV6-5 | TRBD1 | TRBJ2-3 | NA
CASSKAGGKDGYTF | TGTGCCAGCAGTAAAGCCGGGGGTAAAGATGGCTACACCTTC | TRBV5-4 | NA | TRBJ1-2 | NA
CASSSRGGPYNEQFF | TGTGCCAGCAGCTCGCGCGGGGGACCCTACAATGAGCAGTTCTTC | TRBV11-2 | TRBD2 | TRBJ2-1 | NA
CASSLDGGEGDTQYF | TGCGCCAGCAGCTTGGACGGCGGGGAGGGAGATACGCAGTATTTT | TRBV5-1 | TRBD2 | TRBJ2-3 | NA
CASSQGGGDQETQYF | TGTGCCAGCAGCCAAGGGGGAGGGGATCAAGAGACCCAGTACTTC | TRBV4-2 | TRBD2 | TRBJ2-5 | once
CASSGGAGDYNSPLHF | TGCGCCAGCAGTGGGGGGGCAGGAGATTATAATTCACCCCTCCACTTT | TRBV4-1 | NA | TRBJ1-6 | NA
CASSVGQQETQYF | TGTGCCAGCAGCGTAGGACAGCAAGAGACCCAGTACTTC | TRBV9 | NA | TRBJ2-5 | NA
CASTGSGELFF | TGCGCCAGCACAGGGTCCGGGGAGCTGTTTTTT | TRBV10-2 | NA | TRBJ2-2 | few
CASSQEIGGENTEAFF | TGTGCCAGCAGCCAAGAGATTGGGGGGGAGAACACTGAAGCTTTCTTT | TRBV4-2 | NA | TRBJ1-1 | NA
CASRPGTGGPDTQYF | TGCGCCAGCCGTCCCGGGACAGGAGGGCCAGATACGCAGTATTTT | TRBV5-1 | TRBD1 | TRBJ2-3 | NA
CAISLAGGTDTQYF | TGTGCCATCAGTCTAGCGGGAGGCACAGATACGCAGTATTTT | TRBV10-3 | TRBD2 | TRBJ2-3 | NA